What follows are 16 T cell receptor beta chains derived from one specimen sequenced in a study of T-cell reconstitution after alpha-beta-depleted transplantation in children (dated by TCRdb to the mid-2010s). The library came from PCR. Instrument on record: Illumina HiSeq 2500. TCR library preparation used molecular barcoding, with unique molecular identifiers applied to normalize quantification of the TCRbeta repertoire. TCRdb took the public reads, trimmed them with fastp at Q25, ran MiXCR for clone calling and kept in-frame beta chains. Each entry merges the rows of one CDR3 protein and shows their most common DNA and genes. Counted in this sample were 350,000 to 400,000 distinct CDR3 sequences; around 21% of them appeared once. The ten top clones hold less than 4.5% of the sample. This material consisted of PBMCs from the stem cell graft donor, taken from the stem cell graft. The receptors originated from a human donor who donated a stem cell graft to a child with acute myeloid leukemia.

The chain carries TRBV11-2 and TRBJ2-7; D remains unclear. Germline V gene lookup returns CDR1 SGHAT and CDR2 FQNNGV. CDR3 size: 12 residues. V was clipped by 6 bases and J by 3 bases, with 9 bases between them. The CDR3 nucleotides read TGTGCCAGCAGTGACAAGGGCTACGAGCAGTACTTC. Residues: CASSDKGYEQYF.

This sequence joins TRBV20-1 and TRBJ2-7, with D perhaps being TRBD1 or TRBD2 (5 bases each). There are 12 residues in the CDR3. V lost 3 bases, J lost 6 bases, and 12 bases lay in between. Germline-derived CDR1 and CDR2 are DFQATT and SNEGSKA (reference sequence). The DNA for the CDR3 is TGCAGTGCTAGCCCGGGACGCGTCGAGCAGTACTTC. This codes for CSASPGRVEQYF.

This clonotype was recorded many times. The CDR3 region is CSVEERPSRAGLRYF. Here the CDR3 DNA reads TGCAGCGTTGAAGAAAGACCATCGAGGGCAGGCCTAAGGTACTTC. The V and J genes are TRBV29-1 and TRBJ2-7, with a tentative D call TRBD2 (5 bases). This CDR3 region has 15 residues. Germline V gene sequence: CDR1 SQVTM, CDR2 ANQGSEA. Trimming removed 0 bases from V and 12 bases from J, with 24 bases in between.

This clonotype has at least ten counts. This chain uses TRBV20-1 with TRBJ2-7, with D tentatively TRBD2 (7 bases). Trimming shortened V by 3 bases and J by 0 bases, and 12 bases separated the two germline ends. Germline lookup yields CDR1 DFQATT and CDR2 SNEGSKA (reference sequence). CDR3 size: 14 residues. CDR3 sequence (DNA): TGCAGTGCTAGTTGGGGGGGCTACTCCTACGAGCAGTACTTC. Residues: CSASWGGYSYEQYF.

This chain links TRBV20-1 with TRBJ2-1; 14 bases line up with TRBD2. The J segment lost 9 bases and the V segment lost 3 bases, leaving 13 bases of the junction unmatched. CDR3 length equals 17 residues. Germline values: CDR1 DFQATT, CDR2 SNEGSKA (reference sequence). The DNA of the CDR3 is TGCAGTGCTAGCCGGACTAGCGGGAGGAGGGGGGAACCTGAGCAGTTCTTC. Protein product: CSASRTSGRRGEPEQFF.

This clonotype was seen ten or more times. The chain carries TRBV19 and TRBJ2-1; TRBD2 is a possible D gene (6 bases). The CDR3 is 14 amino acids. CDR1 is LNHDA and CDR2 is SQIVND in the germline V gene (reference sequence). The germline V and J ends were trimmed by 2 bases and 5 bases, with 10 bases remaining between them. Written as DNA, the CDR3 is TGTGCCAGTAGTATAAGGACTACAAACAATGAGCAGTTCTTC. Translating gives CASSIRTTNNEQFF.

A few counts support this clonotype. CDR3 in amino acids: CSARDNRGPNEQFF. The CDR3 nucleotides are TGCAGTGCTAGAGATAACAGGGGCCCCAATGAGCAGTTCTTC. The chain combines TRBV20-1 with TRBJ2-1, with 7 bases that match TRBD1. This CDR3 region has 14 residues. CDR1 and CDR2 (germline): DFQATT, SNEGSKA (reference sequence). V was clipped by 0 bases and J by 6 bases; unmatched bases: 5.

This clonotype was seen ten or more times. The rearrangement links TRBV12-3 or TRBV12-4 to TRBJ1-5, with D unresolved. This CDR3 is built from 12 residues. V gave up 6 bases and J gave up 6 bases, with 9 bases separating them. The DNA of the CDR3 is TGTGCCAGCAGATCGACGGTTCAGCCCCAGCATTTT. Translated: CASRSTVQPQHF.

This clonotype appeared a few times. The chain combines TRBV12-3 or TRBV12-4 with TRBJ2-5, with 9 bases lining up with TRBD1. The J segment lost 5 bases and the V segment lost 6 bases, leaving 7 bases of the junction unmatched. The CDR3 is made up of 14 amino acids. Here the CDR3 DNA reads TGTGCCAGCAGGCGGACAGGGGTAGGGGAGACCCAGTACTTC. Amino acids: CASRRTGVGETQYF.

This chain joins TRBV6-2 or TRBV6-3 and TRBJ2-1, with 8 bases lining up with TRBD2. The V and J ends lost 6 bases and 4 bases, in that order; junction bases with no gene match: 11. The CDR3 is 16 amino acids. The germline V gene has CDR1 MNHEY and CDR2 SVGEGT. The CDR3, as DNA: TGTGCCAGCAGCAGCGATGCTAGCGGGCGTTACAATGAGCAGTTCTTC. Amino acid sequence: CASSSDASGRYNEQFF.

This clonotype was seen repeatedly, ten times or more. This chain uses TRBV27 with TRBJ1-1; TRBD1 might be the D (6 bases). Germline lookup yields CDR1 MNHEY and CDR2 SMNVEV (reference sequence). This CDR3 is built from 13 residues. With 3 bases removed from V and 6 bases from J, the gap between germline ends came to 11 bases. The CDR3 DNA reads TGTGCCAGCAGTTTGTTTGGGGGCGCTGAAGCTTTCTTT. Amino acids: CASSLFGGAEAFF.

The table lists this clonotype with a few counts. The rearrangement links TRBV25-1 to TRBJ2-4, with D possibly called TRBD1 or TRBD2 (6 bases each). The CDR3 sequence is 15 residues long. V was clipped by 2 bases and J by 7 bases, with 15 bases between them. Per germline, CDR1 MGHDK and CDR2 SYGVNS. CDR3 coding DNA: TGTGCCAGCAGTGAAGGGGGCGGGAAAGAGAACATTCAGTACTTC. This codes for CASSEGGGKENIQYF.

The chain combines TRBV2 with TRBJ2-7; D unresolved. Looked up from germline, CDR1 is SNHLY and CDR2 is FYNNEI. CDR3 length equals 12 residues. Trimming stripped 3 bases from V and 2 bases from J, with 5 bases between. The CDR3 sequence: CASSDTAYEQYF. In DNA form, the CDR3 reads TGTGCCAGCAGTGACACCGCCTACGAGCAGTACTTC.

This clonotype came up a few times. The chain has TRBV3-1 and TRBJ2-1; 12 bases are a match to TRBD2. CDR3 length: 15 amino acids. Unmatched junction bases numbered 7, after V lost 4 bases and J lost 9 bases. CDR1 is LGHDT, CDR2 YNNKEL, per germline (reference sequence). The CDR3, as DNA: TGTGCCAGCAGCCCGACTAGCGGGAGCGGGGGTGAGCAGTTCTTC. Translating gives CASSPTSGSGGEQFF.

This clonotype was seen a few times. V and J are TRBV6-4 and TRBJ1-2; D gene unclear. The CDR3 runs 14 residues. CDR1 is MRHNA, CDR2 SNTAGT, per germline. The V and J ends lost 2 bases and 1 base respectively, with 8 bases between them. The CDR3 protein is CASSDGGLNYGYTF. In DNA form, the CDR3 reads TGTGCCAGCAGTGACGGCGGACTTAACTATGGCTACACCTTC.

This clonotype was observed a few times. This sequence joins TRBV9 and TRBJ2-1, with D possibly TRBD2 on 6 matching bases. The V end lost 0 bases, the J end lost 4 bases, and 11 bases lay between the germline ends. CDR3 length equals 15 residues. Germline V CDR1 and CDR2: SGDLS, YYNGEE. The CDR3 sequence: CASSVGRDRYNEQFF. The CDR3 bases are TGTGCCAGCAGCGTAGGGCGGGACCGTTACAATGAGCAGTTCTTC.